The 30 T cell receptor beta chains below come from one sample, sequenced in a study of technical replicates of blood from several donors. Only in-frame clones appear in the TCRdb table, and some are missing; sequencing was by immunoSEQ multiplex PCR. The sample includes some 100,000 clones, roughly 95% of them seen just once. The sample comprised T cells isolated from PBMCs. These receptors were obtained from a human donor in good health.

The chain recombines TRBV5-4 with TRBJ2-1, with D possibly TRBD2 on 6 matching bases. The V gene's germline CDR1 is SGHNT and CDR2 YYREEE (reference sequence). The CDR3 length is 14 residues. Trimming took off 0 bases at V and 6 bases at J, with 10 bases between the two ends. The CDR3 is CASSLVPGGNEQFF. The DNA for the CDR3 is TGTGCCAGCAGCTTGGTTCCCGGGGGCAATGAGCAGTTCTTC. Complete variable domain (other parts from reference TRBV5-4 and TRBJ2-1): ETGVTQSPTHLIKTRGQQVTLRCSSQSGHNTVSWYQQALGQGPQFIFQYYREEENGRGNFPPRFSGLQFPNYSSELNVNALELDDSALYLCASSLVPGGNEQFFGPGTRLTVL.

V usage is TRBV7-9 and J usage is TRBJ2-7; 7 bases match TRBD2. Per germline, CDR1 SEHNR and CDR2 FQNEAQ (reference sequence). J gave up 5 bases and V 5 bases, and 6 bases lay outside the gene matches. This CDR3 region has 13 residues. The CDR3 coding sequence is TGTGCCAGCAGCGCCGGGGGAGGGCACGAGCAGTACTTC. This sequence encodes CASSAGGGHEQYF.

The V call is TRBV30, the J call TRBJ1-4; TRBD1 aligns across 7 bases. Germline trimming cut 2 bases from V and 7 bases from J; bases unmatched to any gene: 7. This CDR3 has 14 residues. The germline CDR1 and CDR2 sequences are GTSNPN and SVGIG (reference sequence). In nucleotides, the CDR3 is TGTGCCTGGAGTCGAATAGAGGGGGCTGAAAAACTGTTTTTT. It translates to CAWSRIEGAEKLFF. Full variable domain (remainder filled in from reference TRBV30 and TRBJ1-4): SQTIHQWPATLVQPVGSPLSLECTVEGTSNPNLYWYRQAAGRGLQLLFYSVGIGQISSEVPQNLSASRPQDRQFILSSKKLLLSDSGFYLCAWSRIEGAEKLFFGSGTQLSVL.

This chain connects TRBV14 to TRBJ2-2, with D possibly matching TRBD1 (6 bases). Trimming pared 3 bases from V and 0 bases from J, leaving 14 bases between. Germline CDR1 is SGHDN and CDR2 is FVKESK. This CDR3 is 17 amino acids long. This chain's CDR3 is CASSHVRQETNTGELFF. The CDR3 DNA reads TGTGCCAGCAGCCACGTCCGACAGGAAACGAACACCGGGGAGCTGTTTTTT.

The chain uses TRBV19 and TRBJ1-2; tentative D call: TRBD1 (5 bases). With 5 bases removed from V and 1 base from J, the gap between germline ends came to 14 bases. The CDR3 runs to 15 residues. Germline-derived CDR1 and CDR2 are LNHDA and SQIVND (reference sequence). CDR3 sequence (DNA): TGTGCCAGTAGTCCCGGGGAGGGGCTTAACTATGGCTACACCTTC. Translating it yields CASSPGEGLNYGYTF. The full variable domain, with the rest looked up from reference TRBV19 and TRBJ1-2, is DGGITQSPKYLFRKEGQNVTLSCEQNLNHDAMYWYRQDPGQGLRLIYYSQIVNDFQKGDIAEGYSVSREKKESFPLTVTSAQKNPTAFYLCASSPGEGLNYGYTFGSGTRLTVV.

The V call is TRBV28, the J call TRBJ2-7; 8 bases match TRBD2. With 4 bases clipped from V and 2 bases from J, the junction kept 10 bases outside the gene matches. The length of the CDR3 is 16 residues. Germline-derived CDR1 and CDR2 are MDHEN and SYDVKM. In nucleotides, the CDR3 is TGTGCCAGCAGTTCCGCGACTAGCGCCTTGCCCTACGAGCAGTACTTC. Protein product: CASSSATSALPYEQYF.

This clone turned up a few times. The rearrangement links TRBV7-3 to TRBJ1-2; 8 positions agree with TRBD1. The CDR3 has 16 residues. With 2 bases clipped from V and 2 bases from J, the junction kept 7 bases outside the gene matches. Looked up from germline, CDR1 is SGHTA and CDR2 is FQGTGA. The CDR3 DNA sequence: TGTGCCAGCAGCTTATTCCCCGGACAGGGAAACTATGGCTACACCTTC. Residues: CASSLFPGQGNYGYTF. Combining the CDR3 with reference TRBV7-3 and TRBJ1-2 gives the whole variable domain GAGVSQTPSNKVTEKGKYVELRCDPISGHTALYWYRQSLGQGPEFLIYFQGTGAADDSGLPNDRFFAVRPEGSVSTLKIQRTERGDSAVYLCASSLFPGQGNYGYTFGSGTRLTVV.

The chain carries TRBV4-1 and TRBJ2-6; 12 bases are a match to TRBD1. The trim removed 3 bases at V and 4 bases at J, leaving 7 bases unmatched. This CDR3 contains 18 residues. The germline CDR1 and CDR2 sequences are MGHRA and YSYEKL. CDR3 DNA sequence: TGCGCCAGCAGCCACGCCGGGACAGGGGGCAAAGGGGCCAACGTCCTGACTTTC. Amino acids: CASSHAGTGGKGANVLTF.

The chain links TRBV5-8 to TRBJ1-1; D is ambiguous. CDR1 SGHTS and CDR2 YDEGEE come from the germline V gene. CDR3 length: 12 residues. The V gene lost 0 bases and the J gene lost 6 bases, with 6 bases spanning the gap. CDR3 amino acids: CASSLVFAEAFF. The CDR3 coding sequence is TGTGCCAGCAGCTTGGTATTCGCTGAAGCTTTCTTT.

The chain employs TRBV6-5 and TRBJ2-5, with a possible D match to TRBD2 (5 bases). V gave up 4 bases and J gave up 5 bases, with 11 bases separating them. Germline CDR1 reads MNHEY; CDR2 reads SVGAGI. CDR3 size: 13 residues. The CDR3 nucleotides are TGTGCCAGCAGTTCACGGGGTACCGAGACCCAGTACTTC. It codes for CASSSRGTETQYF.

This sequence joins TRBV19 and TRBJ1-1, with D possibly matching TRBD1 (5 bases). Germline loops: CDR1 LNHDA, CDR2 SQIVND (reference sequence). The CDR3 length is 15 residues. V was shortened by 3 bases and J by 4 bases, with 15 bases between the two germline ends. CDR3 sequence: CASSIYGAQGTEAFF. The CDR3 DNA reads as TGTGCCAGTAGTATCTATGGGGCGCAGGGCACTGAAGCTTTCTTT.

The CDR3 DNA sequence: TGTGCCAGCAGTGACGGAGCCGGAATTGAAAAACTGTTTTTT. It is translated as CASSDGAGIEKLFF. The rearrangement links TRBV2 to TRBJ1-4, with D hard to call. V was shortened by 3 bases and J by 7 bases, with 12 bases between the two germline ends. The germline V gene has CDR1 SNHLY and CDR2 FYNNEI. The CDR3 loop spans 14 amino acids.

This clone was seen just once. This chain connects TRBV6-1 to TRBJ1-2, with TRBD1 matching over 7 bases. The CDR3 contains 17 residues. V dropped 1 base and J dropped 4; count of bases not matched to a gene: 12. Germline-derived CDR1 and CDR2 are MNHNS and SASEGT. The CDR3 nucleotides read TGTGCCAGCAGTGAAGAGGCAGGGGGTACCGGATCCTATGGCTACACCTTC. This translates into CASSEEAGGTGSYGYTF.

This chain connects TRBV9 to TRBJ1-2; D may be TRBD1 (6 bases). The CDR3 has 16 residues. V lost 3 bases and J 6 bases, leaving 21 bases between the germline ends. Per the germline V gene, CDR1 is SGDLS and CDR2 is YYNGEE. The CDR3 bases are TGTGCCAGCAGCGATACCCCCGGGACAAATGACCATGGCTACACCTTC. Translated: CASSDTPGTNDHGYTF.

The chain joins TRBV5-5 to TRBJ1-2; TRBD1 matches at 7 bases. CDR1 and CDR2 (germline): SGHKS, YYEKEE (reference sequence). The CDR3 extends over 16 amino acids. J lost 5 bases, V lost 4 bases, and 14 bases had no gene match. CDR3 sequence reads: CASSQGDSREGYGYTF. CDR3 in DNA: TGTGCCAGCAGCCAAGGGGACAGCCGCGAGGGGTATGGCTACACCTTC.

The chain combines TRBV10-3 with TRBJ2-7; 8 nucleotides line up with TRBD1. V lost 4 bases and J lost 6; bases outside the gene matches: 8. CDR3 length: 14 residues. CDR1 is ENHRY, CDR2 SYGVKD, per germline. As DNA, the CDR3 is TGTGCCATCAGTGGGTCGACAGGGGCTGCCGAGCAGTACTTC. Translating it yields CAISGSTGAAEQYF.

The chain employs TRBV27 and TRBJ2-1; TRBD2 matches at 8 bases. The CDR3 is 14 amino acids. Germline values: CDR1 MNHEY, CDR2 SMNVEV (reference sequence). The junction had 0 bases not matched to a gene; V was cut back by 2 bases and J by 3 bases. Written as DNA, the CDR3 is TGTGCCAGCAGTTTACTAGCGGGCTACAATGAGCAGTTCTTC. It specifies CASSLLAGYNEQFF.

This clone is a singleton in its sample. DNA of the CDR3: TGTGCCAGCTCACCACCCGACTGGCCGGAAAATCAGCCCCAGCATTTT. Translated, it gives CASSPPDWPENQPQHF. This chain connects TRBV18 to TRBJ1-5; D is unresolved. This CDR3 region has 16 residues. Looked up from germline, CDR1 is KGHSH and CDR2 is LQKENI. Trimming removed 0 bases from V and 4 bases from J, with 13 bases in between.

V is TRBV5-1 and J is TRBJ2-5, with TRBD1 identical over 7 bases. CDR3 length equals 17 residues. Germline V gene lookup returns CDR1 SGHRS and CDR2 YFSETQ. With V trimmed by 0 bases and J by 3 bases, 11 bases remained unmatched. The CDR3 is CASSLDISTGTEETQYF. CDR3 sequence (DNA): TGCGCCAGCAGCTTGGACATCAGCACCGGGACAGAAGAGACCCAGTACTTC.

V usage is TRBV30 and J usage is TRBJ2-3; 7 bases are a match to TRBD2. The CDR3 contains 12 residues. The trim removed 2 bases at V and 8 bases at J, leaving 4 bases unmatched. Germline lookup yields CDR1 GTSNPN and CDR2 SVGIG (reference sequence). CDR3 region: CAWSTPGGTQYF. The CDR3 DNA reads as TGTGCCTGGAGTACGCCGGGGGGTACGCAGTATTTT.

J is TRBJ2-5 and V is TRBV6-1, with 8 bases fitting TRBD1. This CDR3 has 14 amino acids. Germline assignment: CDR1 MNHNS and CDR2 SASEGT. V lost 6 bases and J lost 5; bases outside the gene matches: 8. The CDR3 DNA reads TGTGCCAGCAGAAAGGGACAGGACGCGGAGACCCAGTACTTC. This sequence encodes CASRKGQDAETQYF.

The rearrangement uses TRBV19 and TRBJ1-2; TRBD1 agrees at 7 bases. CDR3 size: 13 residues. After removal of 4 bases from V and 8 bases from J, the junction contained 7 bases not matched to a gene. CDR1 is LNHDA and CDR2 is SQIVND in the germline V gene (reference sequence). The CDR3 sequence: CASSTQGTGGYTF. The CDR3, as DNA: TGTGCCAGTAGTACACAGGGGACGGGAGGCTACACCTTC.

The rearrangement uses TRBV2 and TRBJ2-1, with 7 bases aligning to TRBD2. There are 15 residues in the CDR3. Germline lookup yields CDR1 SNHLY and CDR2 FYNNEI. The junction had 10 bases not matched to a gene; V was cut back by 5 bases and J by 6 bases. CDR3 region: CASSTGLVTRNEQFF. The CDR3, as DNA: TGTGCCAGCAGTACCGGACTAGTAACTCGCAATGAGCAGTTCTTC.

This clone was picked up one time. This chain connects TRBV19 to TRBJ1-5; 7 bases map to TRBD1. Germline V gene data show CDR1 as LNHDA and CDR2 as SQIVND (reference sequence). J lost 7 bases, V lost 2 bases, and 8 bases had no gene match. The CDR3 is 15 residues long. For the CDR3, the DNA is TGTGCCAGTAGTATACCCGACAGGGCAAGGCAGCCCCAGCATTTT. As protein: CASSIPDRARQPQHF.

This chain links TRBV5-1 with TRBJ2-7; the D gene is possibly TRBD1 (5 bases). This CDR3 region has 15 residues. The ends were cut back, 0 bases at V and 1 base at J, with 11 bases in the middle. Germline V gene data show CDR1 as SGHRS and CDR2 as YFSETQ. CDR3 amino acids: CASSLVGPISYEQYF. The DNA for the CDR3 is TGCGCCAGCAGCTTGGTGGGGCCAATATCCTACGAGCAGTACTTC. Looking up the rest from reference TRBV5-1 and TRBJ2-7 gives the full variable domain: KAGVTQTPRYLIKTRGQQVTLSCSPISGHRSVSWYQQTPGQGLQFLFEYFSETQRNKGNFPGRFSGRQFSNSRSEMNVSTLELGDSALYLCASSLVGPISYEQYFGPGTRLTVT.

This chain uses TRBV2 with TRBJ1-5; D possibly corresponds to TRBD1 (5 bases). The CDR3 runs 12 residues. Trimming removed 5 bases at V and 13 bases at J, with 15 bases between. The germline V gene has CDR1 SNHLY and CDR2 FYNNEI. The CDR3 is CASSRDSYPQHF. The CDR3 DNA follows: TGTGCCAGCAGTCGAGACAGCTACCCTCAGCATTTT.

This rearrangement joins TRBV2 to TRBJ2-5, with 11 bases matching TRBD1. V lost 7 bases, J lost 4 bases, and 8 bases stayed unmatched. Germline V gives CDR1 SNHLY, CDR2 FYNNEI. CDR3 length: 15 residues. CDR3 in DNA: TGTGCCAGCAATCCAAGGACAGGGGGCGCAGAGACCCAGTACTTC. Its protein is CASNPRTGGAETQYF.

The chain couples TRBV10-3 to TRBJ2-1; 8 nucleotides align to TRBD2. The V gene end was trimmed by 8 bases and the J gene end by 0 bases; junction bases not matched to a gene: 3. The CDR3 length is 14 residues. Germline V gene lookup returns CDR1 ENHRY and CDR2 SYGVKD. The CDR3 loop is CAIASGYSYNEQFF. CDR3 nucleotide sequence: TGTGCCATCGCTAGCGGGTACTCCTACAATGAGCAGTTCTTC.

The chain is built from TRBV4-1 and TRBJ2-3, with a possible D match to TRBD2 (6 bases). The CDR3 is made up of 18 amino acids. V was trimmed by 0 bases and J by 6 bases, leaving 22 bases between them. The germline V gene encodes CDR1 MGHRA and CDR2 YSYEKL. In DNA, the CDR3 is TGCGCCAGCAGCCAAGAATCGCCACAACGGGGGTGGGGGGATACGCAGTATTTT. Its protein is CASSQESPQRGWGDTQYF.

The chain links TRBV9 to TRBJ1-2; D remains ambiguous. V shed 1 base and J shed 2 bases, with 9 bases lying between them. This CDR3 is built from 14 residues. Germline V gene sequence: CDR1 SGDLS, CDR2 YYNGEE. CDR3 protein: CASSVSGLNYGYTF. CDR3 nucleotide sequence: TGTGCCAGCAGCGTATCAGGACTAAACTATGGCTACACCTTC.